These 7 T cell receptor beta chains share one sample of origin, sequenced in a study of regulatory T cells in long-lasting Graves disease. In building TCR beta libraries, iRepertoire HTBI primers were used together with Arm-PCR of CDR3 regions. TCRdb itself ran the multiplex PCR reads through MiXCR, one entry per CDR3 protein. The data hold about 320,000 distinct CDR3 sequences, with roughly 18% observed a single time. As to time point: newly diagnosed GD, antithyroid drugs for less than 3 months. Researchers made the TCR library from RNA that was extracted from PBMCs. Source: peripheral blood mononuclear cells (PBMCs), taken at new diagnosis, from a patient treated with antithyroid drugs. Every receptor here comes from a female donor with Graves disease.

This clonotype has just a few counts. CDR3 protein: CASKAGGPYIQYF. CDR3 coding DNA: TGTGCCAGCAAAGCGGGAGGGCCTTACATTCAGTACTTC. The rearrangement joins TRBV2 to TRBJ2-4; 10 bases match TRBD2. The CDR3 runs to 13 residues. The ends lost 7 bases at V and 8 bases at J; junction bases unmatched: 5. The germline V gene encodes CDR1 SNHLY and CDR2 FYNNEI.

This clonotype showed up just a few times. V usage is TRBV5-1 and J usage is TRBJ2-3; TRBD2 matches 11 bases. This CDR3 is built from 16 residues. CDR1 is SGHRS and CDR2 is YFSETQ in the germline V gene. V trimming: 3 bases; J trimming: 0 bases; junction bases outside the gene matches: 3. CDR3 sequence: CASSSGLAVSTDTQYF. The CDR3 DNA follows: TGCGCCAGCAGCTCGGGACTAGCGGTTAGCACAGATACGCAGTATTTT.

V usage is TRBV5-6 and J usage is TRBJ2-1; tentative D call: TRBD2 (6 bases). There are 16 residues in the CDR3. The germline V gene encodes CDR1 SGHDT and CDR2 YYEEEE. V was clipped by 4 bases and J by 10 bases, with 24 bases between them. The CDR3 loop reads CASSPAGGLEATEQFF. CDR3 nucleotides: TGTGCCAGCAGCCCCGCCGGGGGACTTGAGGCGACCGAGCAGTTCTTC. Together with reference TRBV5-6 and TRBJ2-1, the CDR3 gives the full variable domain: DAGVTQSPTHLIKTRGQQVTLRCSPKSGHDTVSWYQQALGQGPQFIFQYYEEEERQRGNFPDRFSGHQFPNYSSELNVNALLLGDSALYLCASSPAGGLEATEQFFGPGTRLTVL.

This clonotype has ten or more counts. This chain links TRBV2 with TRBJ2-7; TRBD2 agrees at 7 bases. The CDR3 contains 17 residues. In germline, CDR1 is SNHLY, CDR2 FYNNEI. V trimming: 6 bases; J trimming: 2 bases; junction bases outside the gene matches: 16. DNA of the CDR3: TGTGCCAGCAGCGACTCTCCGGGGGGACTCCTTACCTACGAGCAGTACTTC. Translated, it gives CASSDSPGGLLTYEQYF.

The gene calls are TRBV16 and TRBJ2-3; D gene uncertain. The CDR3 is 13 residues long. In germline, CDR1 is KGHSY, CDR2 FQNENV. V lost 2 bases to trimming and J lost 4 bases, with 7 bases between them. The CDR3 sequence: CASSQAQSDTQYF. Written as DNA, the CDR3 is TGTGCCAGCAGCCAAGCTCAGTCAGATACGCAGTATTTT.

This clonotype was seen repeatedly, ten times or more. The V gene is TRBV28, the J gene TRBJ2-7; 7 bases agree with TRBD2. This CDR3 spans 16 amino acids. The junction had 10 bases not matched to a gene; V was cut back by 5 bases and J by 0 bases. CDR1 and CDR2 from the germline V gene are MDHEN and SYDVKM. DNA for the CDR3: TGTGCCAGCAGTACCGTGGGGAGGGGAGGCTCCTACGAGCAGTACTTC. Translation gives CASSTVGRGGSYEQYF.

Ten or more counts support this clonotype. The V call is TRBV20-1, the J call TRBJ2-7, with 7 bases aligning to TRBD2. J lost 0 bases, V lost 0 bases, and 5 bases had no gene match. The CDR3 is 15 residues long. Germline CDR1 reads DFQATT; CDR2 reads SNEGSKA (reference sequence). The CDR3 is CSARDWGGSSYEQYF. The CDR3 coding sequence is TGCAGTGCTAGAGATTGGGGCGGGAGCTCCTACGAGCAGTACTTC.